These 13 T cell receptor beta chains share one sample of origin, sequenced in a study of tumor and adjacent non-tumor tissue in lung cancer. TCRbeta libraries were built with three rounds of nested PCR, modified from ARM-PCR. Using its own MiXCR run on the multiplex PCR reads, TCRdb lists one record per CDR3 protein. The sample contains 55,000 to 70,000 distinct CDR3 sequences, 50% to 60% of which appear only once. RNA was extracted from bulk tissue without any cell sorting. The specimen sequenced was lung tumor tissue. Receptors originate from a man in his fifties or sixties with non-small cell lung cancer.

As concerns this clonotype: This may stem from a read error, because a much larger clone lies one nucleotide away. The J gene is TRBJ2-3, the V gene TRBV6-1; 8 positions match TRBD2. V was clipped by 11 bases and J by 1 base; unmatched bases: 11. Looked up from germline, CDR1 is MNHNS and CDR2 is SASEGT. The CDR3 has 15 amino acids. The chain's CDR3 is CAGRRAGVGTDTQYF. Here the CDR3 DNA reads TGTGCCGGCCGGCGAGCGGGAGTGGGCACAGATACGCAGTATTTT.

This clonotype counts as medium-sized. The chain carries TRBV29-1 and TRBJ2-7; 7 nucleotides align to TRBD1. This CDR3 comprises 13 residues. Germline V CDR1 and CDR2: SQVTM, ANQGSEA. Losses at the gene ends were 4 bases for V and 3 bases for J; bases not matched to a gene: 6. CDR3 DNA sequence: TGCAGCGTTGCCCTCCAGGGGGACTACGAGCAGTACTTC. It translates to CSVALQGDYEQYF.

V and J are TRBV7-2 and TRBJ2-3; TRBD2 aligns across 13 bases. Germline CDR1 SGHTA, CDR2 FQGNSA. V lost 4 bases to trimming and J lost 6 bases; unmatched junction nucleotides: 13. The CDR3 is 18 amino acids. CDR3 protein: CASSSGLAGEVHSDTQYF. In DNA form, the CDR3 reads TGTGCCAGCAGCTCCGGACTAGCGGGAGAGGTTCACTCCGATACGCAGTATTTT.

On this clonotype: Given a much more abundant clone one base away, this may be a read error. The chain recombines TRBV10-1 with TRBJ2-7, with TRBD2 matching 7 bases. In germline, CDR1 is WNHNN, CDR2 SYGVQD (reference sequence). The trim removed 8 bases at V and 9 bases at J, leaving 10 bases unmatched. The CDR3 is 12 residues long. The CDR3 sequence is CASSGQAGRQYF. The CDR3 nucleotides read TGCGCCAGCTCTGGACAAGCGGGAAGGCAGTACTTC.

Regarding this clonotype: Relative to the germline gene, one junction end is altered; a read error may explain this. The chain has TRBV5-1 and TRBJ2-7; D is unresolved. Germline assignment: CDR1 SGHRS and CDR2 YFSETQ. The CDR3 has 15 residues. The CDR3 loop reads CTSSPVGGTSYEQYF. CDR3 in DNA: TGTACCAGCAGCCCTGTGGGCGGTACCTCCTACGAGCAGTACTTC.

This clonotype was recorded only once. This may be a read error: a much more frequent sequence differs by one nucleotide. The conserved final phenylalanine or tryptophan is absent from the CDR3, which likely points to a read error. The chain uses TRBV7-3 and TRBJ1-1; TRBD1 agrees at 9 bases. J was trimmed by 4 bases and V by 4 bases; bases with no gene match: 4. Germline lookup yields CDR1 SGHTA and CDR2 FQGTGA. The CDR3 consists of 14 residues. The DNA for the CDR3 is TGTGCCAGCAGCTCCGGGACAGGGTTCACTGAAGCTTTCTCT. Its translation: CASSSGTGFTEAFS.

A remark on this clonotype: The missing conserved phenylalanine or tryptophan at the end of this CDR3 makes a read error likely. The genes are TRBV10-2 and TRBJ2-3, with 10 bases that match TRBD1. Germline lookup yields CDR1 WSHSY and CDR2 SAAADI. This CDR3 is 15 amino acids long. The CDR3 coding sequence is TGCGCCAGCAGTGCGACAGGGGGCTACCCAGATACACAGTATTTA. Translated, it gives CASSATGGYPDTQYL.

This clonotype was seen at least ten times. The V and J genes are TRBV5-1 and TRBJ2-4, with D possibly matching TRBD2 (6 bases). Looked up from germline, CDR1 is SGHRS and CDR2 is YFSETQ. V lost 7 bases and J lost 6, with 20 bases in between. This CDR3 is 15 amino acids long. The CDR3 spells CASGPDGSLGNIQYF. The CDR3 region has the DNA TGCGCCAGCGGTCCGGACGGGAGTCTCGGAAACATTCAGTACTTC.

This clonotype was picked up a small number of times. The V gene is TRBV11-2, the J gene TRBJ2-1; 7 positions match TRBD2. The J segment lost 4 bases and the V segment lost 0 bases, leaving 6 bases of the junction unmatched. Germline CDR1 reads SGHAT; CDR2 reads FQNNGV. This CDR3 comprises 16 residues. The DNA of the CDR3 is TGTGCCAGCAGCTTAGATGGCGGGACTAAGTACAATGAGCAGTTCTTC. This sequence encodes CASSLDGGTKYNEQFF.

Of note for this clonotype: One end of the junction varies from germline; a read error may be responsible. The CDR3 region is CTSSPVGAPYGELFF. The CDR3, as DNA: TGTACCAGCAGCCCAGTGGGGGCCCCCTATGGGGAGCTGTTCTTT. This chain joins TRBV12-3 or TRBV12-4 and TRBJ2-2, with D possibly TRBD1 on 6 matching bases. The CDR3 is 15 amino acids.

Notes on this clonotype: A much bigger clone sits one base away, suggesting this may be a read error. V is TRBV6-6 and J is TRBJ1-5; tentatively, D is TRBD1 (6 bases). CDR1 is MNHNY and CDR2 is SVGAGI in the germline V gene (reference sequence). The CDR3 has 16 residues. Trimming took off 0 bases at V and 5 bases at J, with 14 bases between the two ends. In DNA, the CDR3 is TGTGCCAGCAGTTACTCGCCAGGGGAAATGGATCAGCCCCAGCATTTT. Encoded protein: CASSYSPGEMDQPQHF.

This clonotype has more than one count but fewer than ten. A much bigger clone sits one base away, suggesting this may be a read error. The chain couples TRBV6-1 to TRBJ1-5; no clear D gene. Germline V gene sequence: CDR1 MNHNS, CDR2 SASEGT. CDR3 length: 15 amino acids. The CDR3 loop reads CAGSEGKSSNQNQHF. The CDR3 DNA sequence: TGTGCCGGCAGTGAAGGCAAATCTAGCAATCAGAACCAGCATTTT.

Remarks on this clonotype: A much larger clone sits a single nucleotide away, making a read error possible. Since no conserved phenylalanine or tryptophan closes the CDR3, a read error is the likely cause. The CDR3 spells CSAQGQPNTEAFL. CDR3 DNA sequence: TGCAGCGCCCAGGGACAGCCGAACACTGAAGCTTTCCTT. The chain combines TRBV29-1 with TRBJ1-1; TRBD1 aligns across 7 bases. The CDR3 contains 13 residues. V trimming: 7 bases; J trimming: 1 base; junction bases outside the gene matches: 6. Germline assignment: CDR1 SQVTM and CDR2 ANQGSEA.